The source of this T cell receptor beta chain is a study of identical twins. TCRdb fed the 5' RACE reads into MiXCR, producing one record per CDR3 protein. Among some 320,000 distinct CDR3 sequences listed, roughly an eighth were seen once. This clonotype was detected a few times. The V gene's germline CDR1 is SGHAT and CDR2 FQNNGV. The V end lost 1 base, the J end lost 6 bases, and 10 bases lay between the germline ends. The CDR3 runs to 14 residues. This sample also belongs to another study, concerning yellow fever vaccine responses in identical twins.

The sequenced material came from CD8+ T cells sorted from blood. The J gene is TRBJ2-1, the V gene TRBV11-2; D is perhaps TRBD2 (6 bases). The receptor was isolated from a young woman in good health. CDR3 loop: CASSLARGINEQFF. As DNA, the CDR3 is TGTGCCAGCAGCTTAGCCCGCGGGATCAATGAGCAGTTCTTC. The complete variable domain, with remaining parts taken from reference TRBV11-2 and TRBJ2-1, reads EAGVAQSPRYKIIEKRQSVAFWCNPISGHATLYWYQQILGQGPKLLIQFQNNGVVDDSQLPKDRFSAERLKGVDSTLKIQPAKLEDSAVYLCASSLARGINEQFFGPGTRLTVL.